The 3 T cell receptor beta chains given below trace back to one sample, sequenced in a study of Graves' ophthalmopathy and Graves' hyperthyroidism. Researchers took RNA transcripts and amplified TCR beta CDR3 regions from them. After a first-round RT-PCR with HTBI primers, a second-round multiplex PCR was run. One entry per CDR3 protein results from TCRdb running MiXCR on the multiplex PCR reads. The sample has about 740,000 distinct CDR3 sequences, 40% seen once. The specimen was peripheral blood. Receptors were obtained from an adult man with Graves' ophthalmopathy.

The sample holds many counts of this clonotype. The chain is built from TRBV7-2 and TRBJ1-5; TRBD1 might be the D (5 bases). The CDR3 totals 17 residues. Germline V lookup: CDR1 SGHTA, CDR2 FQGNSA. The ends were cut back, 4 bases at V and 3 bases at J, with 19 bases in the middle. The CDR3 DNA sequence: TGTGCCAGCAGCTGGCGACAGCCCTTCTCCTCCAATCAGCCCCAGCATTTT. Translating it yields CASSWRQPFSSNQPQHF.

CDR3 region: CASSLEGYEVWVTNQPQHF. The CDR3, as DNA: TGTGCCAGCAGCTTAGAGGGGTACGAGGTTTGGGTCACGAATCAGCCCCAGCATTTT. The V and J genes are TRBV7-8 and TRBJ1-5, with a weak D call TRBD1 (5 bases). CDR1 and CDR2 from the germline V gene are SGHVS and FQNEAQ. Trimming cost V 1 base and J 4 bases, with 23 bases left between them. This CDR3 contains 19 residues.

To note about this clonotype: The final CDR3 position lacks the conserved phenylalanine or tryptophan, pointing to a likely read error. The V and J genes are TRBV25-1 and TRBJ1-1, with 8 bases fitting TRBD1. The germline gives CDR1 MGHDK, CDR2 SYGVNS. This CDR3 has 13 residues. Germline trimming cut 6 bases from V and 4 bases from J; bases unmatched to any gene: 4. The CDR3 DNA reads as TGTGCCAGCAGGAGACAGGGGCGCACTGAAGCTTTCCTT. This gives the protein CASRRQGRTEAFL.